Shown below are 18 T cell receptor beta chains from a single sample sequenced in a study of blood T cell repertoires in COVID-19 (dated by TCRdb to between 2020 and 2021). The library relied on the immunoSEQ multiplex PCR assay. The source is immuneACCESS, and TCRdb retained only in-frame sequences with V and J called. Part of the clones is not carried over; for the studies checked, unresolved V genes explain less than half of this, and the remainder is unexplained. This sample has tens of thousands of clones in its table, and 65% to 80% of those were observed once. The top ten constitute roughly two fifths of the sample. Sequencing was carried out using peripheral blood. Receptors were obtained from a man between 65 and 85 years old with active or convalescent COVID-19.

The chain couples TRBV7-2 to TRBJ1-1, with TRBD1 identical over 7 bases. Germline values: CDR1 SGHTA, CDR2 FQGNSA. The V segment lost 5 bases and the J segment 4 bases; nucleotides outside the gene matches: 4. The CDR3 extends over 13 amino acids. The DNA of the CDR3 is TGTGCCAGCAGCCAAGACAGGGCCACTGAAGCTTTCTTT. Translating gives CASSQDRATEAFF. The full variable domain, in which reference TRBV7-2 and TRBJ1-1 provide the parts outside the CDR3, is GAGVSQSPSNKVTEKGKDVELRCDPISGHTALYWYRQSLGQGLEFLIYFQGNSAPDKSGLPSDRFSAERTGGSVSTLTIQRTQQEDSAVYLCASSQDRATEAFFGQGTRLTVV.

This clone has a handful of counts. This chain joins TRBV27 and TRBJ2-6, with D unresolved. The CDR3 is made up of 14 amino acids. Germline values: CDR1 MNHEY, CDR2 SMNVEV (reference sequence). Trimming removed 4 bases from V and 0 bases from J, with 4 bases in between. In DNA form, the CDR3 reads TGTGCCAGCAGTTCGCGCTCTGGGGCCAACGTCCTGACTTTC. Amino acids: CASSSRSGANVLTF. Filled out from reference TRBV27 and TRBJ2-6, the complete variable domain reads EAQVTQNPRYLITVTGKKLTVTCSQNMNHEYMSWYRQDPGLGLRQIYYSMNVEVTDKGDVPEGYKVSRKEKRNFPLILESPSPNQTSLYFCASSSRSGANVLTFGAGSRLTVL.

This clone has just a few counts. This rearrangement joins TRBV9 to TRBJ2-5, with a weak D call TRBD1 (5 bases). This CDR3 is built from 14 residues. Trimming shortened V by 3 bases and J by 4 bases, and 13 bases separated the two germline ends. Per the germline V gene, CDR1 is SGDLS and CDR2 is YYNGEE. Here the CDR3 reads CASSATGLRETQYF. Here the CDR3 DNA reads TGTGCCAGCAGCGCTACAGGTTTGCGAGAGACCCAGTACTTC.

V is TRBV15 and J is TRBJ1-1, with TRBD1 matching 7 bases. J was trimmed by 4 bases and V by 3 bases; bases with no gene match: 5. Germline CDR1 is LNHNV and CDR2 is YYDKDF (reference sequence). CDR3 length: 14 residues. The CDR3 protein is CATSRPGQSTEAFF. In nucleotides, the CDR3 is TGTGCCACCAGCAGGCCGGGACAGTCCACTGAAGCTTTCTTT.

The V call is TRBV7-9, the J call TRBJ2-5; 10 bases are a match to TRBD1. Germline values: CDR1 SEHNR, CDR2 FQNEAQ (reference sequence). V shed 4 bases and J 7 bases; nucleotides not matched to a gene: 6. The CDR3 extends over 14 amino acids. As DNA, the CDR3 is TGTGCCAGCAGCTCGGGACAGGGGAAGGTGACCCAGTACTTC. It translates to CASSSGQGKVTQYF.

The genes are TRBV11-3 and TRBJ1-4; D is possibly TRBD1 (5 bases). With 5 bases removed from V and 8 bases from J, the gap between germline ends came to 18 bases. Germline lookup yields CDR1 SGHNT and CDR2 YENEEA. The CDR3 spans 15 residues. CDR3 DNA: TGTGCCAGCAGCCCGGGGGTCCGGGTTGAGGAAAAACTGTTTTTT. Protein product: CASSPGVRVEEKLFF.

This clone was counted a single time. V gene TRBV3-1 (or the pseudogene TRBV3-2) combines with J gene TRBJ2-7, with 10 bases that match TRBD2. After removal of 6 bases from V and 0 bases from J, the junction contained 8 bases not matched to a gene. This CDR3 is built from 16 residues. The germline CDR1 and CDR2 sequences are LGHDT and YNNKEL (reference sequence). CDR3 residues: CASSPIAGGPSYEQYF. The CDR3, as DNA: TGTGCCAGCAGTCCAATAGCGGGAGGACCCTCCTACGAGCAGTACTTC.

The J gene is TRBJ1-6, the V gene TRBV30; D remains ambiguous. The CDR3 is made up of 13 amino acids. Trimming pared 2 bases from V and 9 bases from J, leaving 11 bases between. Germline V gene lookup returns CDR1 GTSNPN and CDR2 SVGIG (reference sequence). CDR3 residues: CAWSRQAASPLHF. CDR3 sequence (DNA): TGTGCCTGGAGTCGCCAGGCAGCTTCACCCCTCCACTTT.

The sample holds one count of this clone. This chain links TRBV7-2 with TRBJ1-1; 7 nucleotides match TRBD1. The V gene's germline CDR1 is SGHTA and CDR2 FQGNSA. Trimming cost V 1 base and J 5 bases; bases outside gene matches: 7. The CDR3 runs to 15 residues. Here the CDR3 reads CASSLDRGYGTEAFF. The CDR3 DNA reads as TGTGCCAGCAGCTTAGACAGGGGCTATGGTACTGAAGCTTTCTTT.

The chain combines TRBV5-1 with TRBJ1-2, with TRBD1 identical over 10 bases. Germline V gene lookup returns CDR1 SGHRS and CDR2 YFSETQ. With V trimmed by 0 bases and J by 9 bases, 8 bases remained unmatched. CDR3 length: 15 residues. The CDR3 protein is CASSLARDRGSRYTF. The CDR3 nucleotides read TGCGCCAGCAGCTTGGCTAGGGACAGGGGATCCCGCTACACCTTC.

The chain couples TRBV5-1 to TRBJ1-2, with 10 positions matching TRBD1. The CDR3 is made up of 15 amino acids. The V and J ends lost 2 bases and 7 bases, in that order; junction bases with no gene match: 8. CDR1 SGHRS and CDR2 YFSETQ come from the germline V gene. The CDR3 DNA reads TGCGCCAGCAGCTTAGGCGCGACAGGGGGCTTTGGCTACACCTTC. It is translated as CASSLGATGGFGYTF.

V gene TRBV24-1 combines with J gene TRBJ2-3, with 12 nucleotides matching TRBD2. CDR3 length: 16 amino acids. CDR1 is KGHDR, CDR2 SFDVKD, per germline. J lost 0 bases, V lost 7 bases, and 4 bases had no gene match. The CDR3 reads CATRSSGGVSTDTQYF. The CDR3 DNA follows: TGTGCCACCAGATCTAGCGGGGGGGTGAGCACAGATACGCAGTATTTT.

V and J are TRBV7-9 and TRBJ1-4, with 7 bases aligning to TRBD1. The germline gives CDR1 SEHNR, CDR2 FQNEAQ (reference sequence). V lost 5 bases and J lost 4; bases outside the gene matches: 7. There are 15 residues in the CDR3. The CDR3 sequence is CASSPGDRVNEKLFF. DNA for the CDR3: TGTGCCAGCAGCCCTGGAGACAGGGTTAATGAAAAACTGTTTTTT.

This clone was detected ten times or more. This chain uses TRBV28 with TRBJ1-1, with TRBD1 matching 11 bases. J was trimmed by 5 bases and V by 2 bases; bases with no gene match: 16. Germline V gene sequence: CDR1 MDHEN, CDR2 SYDVKM. CDR3 length: 19 amino acids. The CDR3: CASSLGLAGQGVIGTEAFF. In DNA, the CDR3 is TGTGCCAGCAGTTTAGGATTGGCGGGACAGGGGGTTATAGGAACTGAAGCTTTCTTT.

The CDR3 protein is CASSQGTSSYNEQFF. The CDR3 DNA reads TGCGCCAGCAGCCAAGGGACTAGCTCCTACAATGAGCAGTTCTTC. The rearrangement uses TRBV4-3 and TRBJ2-1, with TRBD2 identical over 7 bases. Per germline, CDR1 LGHNA and CDR2 YSLEER. The CDR3 loop spans 15 amino acids. Losses at the gene ends were 1 base for V and 0 bases for J; bases not matched to a gene: 0.

The rearrangement uses TRBV20-1 and TRBJ2-3; D is uncertain. Trimming cost V 2 bases and J 6 bases, with 3 bases left between them. CDR3 size: 10 residues. Germline values: CDR1 DFQATT, CDR2 SNEGSKA (reference sequence). The CDR3: CSARRDTQYF. As DNA, the CDR3 is TGCAGTGCTAGACGGGATACGCAGTATTTT.

The genes are TRBV6-2 or TRBV6-3 and TRBJ1-2; no clear D. The CDR3 runs 13 residues. Germline V gene sequence: CDR1 MNHEY, CDR2 SVGEGT. Trimming left V 2 bases short and J 3 bases short, with 7 bases between. The CDR3 region has the DNA TGTGCCAGCAGTTACATGCCGGACTATGGCTACACCTTC. Its translation: CASSYMPDYGYTF.

The chain couples TRBV27 to TRBJ2-7, with D uncertain. The CDR3 runs to 13 residues. V shed 4 bases and J shed 5 bases, with 12 bases lying between them. Looked up from germline, CDR1 is MNHEY and CDR2 is SMNVEV (reference sequence). The CDR3 sequence is CASSWSSPNEQYF. CDR3 bases: TGTGCCAGCAGTTGGTCTAGTCCCAACGAGCAGTACTTC.